What follows is one T cell receptor beta chain and its context. The CDR3 is made up of 14 amino acids. V was clipped by 3 bases and J by 4 bases; unmatched bases: 4. Germline lookup yields CDR1 SGHNT and CDR2 YYREEE (reference sequence). The sample originates from a study of blood T cell repertoires in COVID-19. Study summary: The United States, Italy and Spain supplied acute and convalescent COVID-19 samples. In each case, the material was cDNA or gDNA derived from T cells, B-cell-depleted T cells, or PBMCs.

Under the authors' procedure: Amplification of reference gene primers was used by the study to estimate nucleated cell counts. Only in-frame clones appear in the TCRdb table, and some are missing; sequencing was by immunoSEQ multiplex PCR. V, J and clone size derive from that table, while D and trimming were established from the DNA sequence. The repertoire includes a few hundred thousand clones, about 89% of them detected once, and over 0.7% sits in the top ten. The study recruited people aged about 18 to 90 years across under 25 US areas. J is TRBJ2-7 and V is TRBV5-4, with TRBD2 matching over 10 bases. This sequence originates from a woman between 40 and 55 years old who had been exposed to COVID-19. The sequenced sample consisted of PBMCs or T cells enriched from blood (not recorded which). CDR3 DNA: TGTGCCAGCAGCTCCGGGACTAGCGAGTACGAGCAGTACTTC. Protein: CASSSGTSEYEQYF.